This T cell receptor beta chain was sequenced during a study of blood T cell repertoires in COVID-19. Study details: COVID-19 samples from acute and convalescent phases originated in the United States, Italy and Spain. PBMCs, B-cell-depleted T cells, or T cells provided the cDNA or gDNA that made up the material.

The CDR3 loop spans 16 amino acids. The V end lost 4 bases, the J end lost 0 bases, and 13 bases lay between the germline ends. Germline CDR1 is SGHTA and CDR2 is FQGTGA. TCRdb's table, derived via immunoSEQ multiplex PCR, lists solely in-frame clones and lacks some. Altogether approximately 49,000 clones are present, less than 85% being singletons, with the ten largest covering 2.5% to 3%. This clone was recorded only once. This receptor was obtained from a man aged 50-60 years with acute or convalescent COVID-19. What was sequenced was peripheral blood. The chain carries TRBV7-3 and TRBJ1-5; D is unclear. DNA for the CDR3: TGTGCCAGCAGCTACATACAGTTTTATAGCAATCAGCCCCAGCATTTT. This encodes CASSYIQFYSNQPQHF.